A single sample gave rise to the 32 T cell receptor beta chains below, sequenced in a study of blood T cell repertoires in COVID-19. Clones were read by immunoSEQ multiplex PCR, and TCRdb kept only the in-frame ones, dropping some. The repertoire has under 350,000 clones, roughly nine tenths of them found once; the top ten carry approximately 2.4%. The sequenced sample was PBMCs or T cells enriched from blood (not recorded which). The receptors shown here come from a woman younger than 30 who had recovered from COVID-19.

This clone was observed once. The chain is built from TRBV7-2 and TRBJ2-5; no firm D call. CDR3 length: 15 amino acids. With 5 bases removed from V and 3 bases from J, the gap between germline ends came to 16 bases. Looked up from germline, CDR1 is SGHTA and CDR2 is FQGNSA. The CDR3 loop is CASSPRGAAKETQYF. CDR3 nucleotide sequence: TGTGCCAGCAGCCCCCGAGGAGCAGCTAAAGAGACCCAGTACTTC. The complete variable domain, with remaining parts taken from reference TRBV7-2 and TRBJ2-5, reads GAGVSQSPSNKVTEKGKDVELRCDPISGHTALYWYRQSLGQGLEFLIYFQGNSAPDKSGLPSDRFSAERTGGSVSTLTIQRTQQEDSAVYLCASSPRGAAKETQYFGPGTRLLVL.

V is TRBV2 and J is TRBJ1-3, with D unclear. The CDR3 spans 13 residues. CDR1 is SNHLY and CDR2 is FYNNEI in the germline V gene. V lost 5 bases and J 7 bases, leaving 12 bases between the germline ends. CDR3 in amino acids: CASSLPVPNTIYF. The CDR3 bases are TGTGCCAGCAGTCTTCCGGTCCCGAACACCATATATTTT.

J is TRBJ2-1 and V is TRBV4-1; D perhaps matches TRBD1 (5 bases). The CDR3 contains 13 residues. The germline V gene has CDR1 MGHRA and CDR2 YSYEKL. Trimming took off 3 bases at V and 7 bases at J, with 10 bases between the two ends. The CDR3: CASSHFGQNEQFF. The CDR3 DNA sequence: TGCGCCAGCAGCCATTTTGGACAAAATGAGCAGTTCTTC.

The J gene is TRBJ2-1, the V gene TRBV10-3, with 12 nucleotides matching TRBD2. This CDR3 is built from 19 residues. V trimming: 6 bases; J trimming: 5 bases; junction bases outside the gene matches: 17. Germline V gene data show CDR1 as ENHRY and CDR2 as SYGVKD. The CDR3 DNA sequence: TGTGCCATCAGCGTAATAGACCTAAGACTAGCGGGGGATCACAATGAGCAGTTCTTC. Translation gives CAISVIDLRLAGDHNEQFF.

The chain employs TRBV3-1 (or the pseudogene TRBV3-2) and TRBJ2-2; 8 nucleotides match TRBD2. Germline CDR1 reads LGHDT; CDR2 reads YNNKEL (reference sequence). J lost 2 bases, V lost 6 bases, and 5 bases had no gene match. CDR3 length: 15 residues. The CDR3 loop is CASSFSGGNTGELFF. DNA for the CDR3: TGTGCCAGCAGTTTCAGCGGGGGAAACACCGGGGAGCTGTTTTTT.

V is TRBV7-6 and J is TRBJ2-7; D might be TRBD2 (5 bases). CDR1 is SGHVS and CDR2 is FNYEAQ in the germline V gene. V was clipped by 1 base and J by 1 base, with 14 bases between them. The CDR3 runs to 16 residues. CDR3: CASSLVAEGPSYEQYF. The DNA of the CDR3 is TGTGCCAGCAGCTTAGTGGCTGAGGGCCCTTCCTACGAGCAGTACTTC.

CDR3 loop: CASSEFESGSYEQYF. The CDR3, as DNA: TGTGCCAGCAGTGAATTTGAGTCGGGATCCTACGAGCAGTACTTC. V is TRBV25-1 and J is TRBJ2-7; weak D call: TRBD2 (5 bases). Looked up from germline, CDR1 is MGHDK and CDR2 is SYGVNS. The V end was cut by 1 base, the J end by 1 base, with 11 bases between. This CDR3 region has 15 residues.

This rearrangement joins TRBV11-2 to TRBJ1-6; TRBD1 aligns across 9 bases. With 5 bases clipped from V and 9 bases from J, the junction kept 11 bases outside the gene matches. This CDR3 comprises 16 residues. Germline CDR1 reads SGHAT; CDR2 reads FQNNGV. Written as DNA, the CDR3 is TGTGCCAGCAGCGCAAACGCCGGGACAGGGACTTCACCCCTCCACTTT. Translated: CASSANAGTGTSPLHF.

The chain uses TRBV5-1 and TRBJ1-6; 7 bases match TRBD1. The junction had 9 bases not matched to a gene; V was cut back by 0 bases and J by 9 bases. This CDR3 spans 16 amino acids. The germline CDR1 and CDR2 sequences are SGHRS and YFSETQ. CDR3 loop: CASSLDSGTDTSPLHF. In nucleotides, the CDR3 is TGCGCCAGCAGCTTGGACTCCGGGACAGACACTTCACCCCTCCACTTT.

This clone turned up a few times. The chain uses TRBV4-1 and TRBJ2-7; the match to TRBD2 covers 7 bases. From germline, CDR1 is MGHRA and CDR2 YSYEKL. V lost 2 bases to trimming and J lost 3 bases; unmatched junction nucleotides: 16. The CDR3 has 18 amino acids. The CDR3 DNA reads as TGCGCCAGCAGCCAACAGAAATTAGTGTCTAGCGGTGTCTACGAGCAGTACTTC. This translates into CASSQQKLVSSGVYEQYF.

The rearrangement joins TRBV19 to TRBJ2-1; 12 nucleotides line up with TRBD2. CDR1 is LNHDA, CDR2 SQIVND, per germline (reference sequence). This CDR3 region has 19 residues. V dropped 1 base and J dropped 7; count of bases not matched to a gene: 14. CDR3: CASSIGGARLAGVDNEQFF. As DNA, the CDR3 is TGTGCCAGTAGTATAGGAGGGGCCCGACTAGCGGGAGTAGATAATGAGCAGTTCTTC.

CDR3 coding DNA: TGTGCCAGCAGCCCGTTGTCGGGGGACCAGCCCCAGCATTTT. This sequence encodes CASSPLSGDQPQHF. The rearrangement joins TRBV11-2 to TRBJ1-5; D is perhaps TRBD1 (5 bases). The germline CDR1 and CDR2 sequences are SGHAT and FQNNGV. Trimming took 5 bases from V and 7 from J, leaving 15 bases between them. CDR3 size: 14 residues.

This clone came up once. This chain joins TRBV7-9 and TRBJ1-1, with a tentative D call TRBD1 (5 bases). The CDR3 sequence is 15 residues long. Trimming removed 1 base at V and 3 bases at J, with 12 bases between. Germline-derived CDR1 and CDR2 are SEHNR and FQNEAQ (reference sequence). The CDR3 bases are TGTGCCAGCAGCTTAGAATTCGCAGGGTACACTGAAGCTTTCTTT. Its protein product is CASSLEFAGYTEAFF. Drawing the rest from reference TRBV7-9 and TRBJ1-1, the complete variable domain is DTGVSQNPRHKITKRGQNVTFRCDPISEHNRLYWYRQTLGQGPEFLTYFQNEAQLEKSRLLSDRFSAERPKGSFSTLEIQRTEQGDSAMYLCASSLEFAGYTEAFFGQGTRLTVV.

The chain uses TRBV29-1 and TRBJ1-5, with TRBD1 as a possible D gene (5 bases). Per the germline V gene, CDR1 is SQVTM and CDR2 is ANQGSEA. Trimming removed 4 bases from V and 8 bases from J, with 21 bases in between. The CDR3 covers 15 residues. The CDR3 loop reads CSVADTGGGVEPQHF. The CDR3 bases are TGCAGCGTTGCCGACACAGGCGGCGGCGTTGAGCCCCAGCATTTT.

The genes are TRBV11-1 and TRBJ1-3; 7 bases map to TRBD1. There are 16 residues in the CDR3. The junction had 10 bases not matched to a gene; V was cut back by 5 bases and J by 3 bases. Per the germline V gene, CDR1 is SGHAT and CDR2 is FQDESV (reference sequence). The CDR3 here is CASSPRRGRSGNTIYF. DNA for the CDR3: TGTGCCAGCAGCCCCCGTAGGGGGCGAAGTGGAAACACCATATATTTT.

This chain connects TRBV5-1 to TRBJ2-3, with D perhaps matching TRBD2 (5 bases). Germline V lookup: CDR1 SGHRS, CDR2 YFSETQ. V was trimmed by 0 bases and J by 4 bases, leaving 15 bases between them. The CDR3 loop spans 16 amino acids. This CDR3 is CASSLEGSSSPDTQYF. Written as DNA, the CDR3 is TGCGCCAGCAGCTTGGAGGGCTCCTCTAGCCCAGATACGCAGTATTTT.

This chain joins TRBV4-1 and TRBJ2-7; 7 positions agree with TRBD1. In germline, CDR1 is MGHRA, CDR2 YSYEKL. V was pared by 4 bases and J by 2 bases, with 8 bases of the junction left unmatched. This CDR3 is built from 15 residues. CDR3 protein: CASSRSGTETYEQYF. The CDR3 nucleotides are TGCGCCAGCAGCCGATCCGGGACAGAGACCTACGAGCAGTACTTC.

The V call is TRBV6-6, the J call TRBJ2-3; 7 positions agree with TRBD1. V lost 2 bases, J lost 1 base, and 6 bases stayed unmatched. Germline V gene sequence: CDR1 MNHNY, CDR2 SVGAGI (reference sequence). This CDR3 has 16 amino acids. The CDR3 reads CASSYTWTGGTDTQYF. The CDR3 DNA reads as TGTGCCAGCAGTTACACGTGGACAGGAGGCACAGATACGCAGTATTTT.

The chain recombines TRBV7-9 with TRBJ2-3; 16 nucleotides align to TRBD2. Germline V gene lookup returns CDR1 SEHNR and CDR2 FQNEAQ (reference sequence). The CDR3 covers 18 residues. The junction had 5 bases not matched to a gene; V was cut back by 2 bases and J by 3 bases. CDR3 in DNA: TGTGCCAGCAGCTTAAAGGGACTAGCGGGGGGGCCAACAGATACGCAGTATTTT. Residues: CASSLKGLAGGPTDTQYF.

This chain connects TRBV5-6 to TRBJ1-2, with 8 bases lining up with TRBD1. V lost 0 bases and J lost 4; bases outside the gene matches: 11. Germline CDR1 and CDR2: SGHDT and YYEEEE. This CDR3 contains 17 residues. The CDR3, as DNA: TGTGCCAGCAGCTTGGGGGCCAGGGGGCCGGACGGCTATGGCTACACCTTC. Translating it yields CASSLGARGPDGYGYTF.

The rearrangement joins TRBV14 to TRBJ2-1, with D perhaps TRBD2 (5 bases). Germline lookup yields CDR1 SGHDN and CDR2 FVKESK. The V end lost 5 bases, the J end lost 3 bases, and 8 bases lay between the germline ends. The CDR3 has 13 amino acids. The DNA for the CDR3 is TGTGCCAGCAGCGCAGACTACTACAATGAGCAGTTCTTC. Its protein product is CASSADYYNEQFF.

This clone was counted a single time. The chain couples TRBV7-9 to TRBJ2-1, with D hard to call. Trimming took 5 bases from V and 7 from J, leaving 15 bases between them. The CDR3 contains 14 residues. CDR1 and CDR2 from the germline V gene are SEHNR and FQNEAQ (reference sequence). The CDR3 region has the DNA TGTGCCAGCAGCACTTACGCCGCTCCGAATGAGCAGTTCTTC. Amino acids: CASSTYAAPNEQFF.

The rearrangement uses TRBV12-5 and TRBJ1-2; no definite D call. The V end was cut by 5 bases, the J end by 0 bases, with 16 bases between. Germline CDR1 LGHNT, CDR2 FRNRAP. The CDR3 contains 16 residues. The CDR3 is CASGPSPGNANYGYTF. DNA for the CDR3: TGTGCTAGTGGTCCCTCCCCGGGGAACGCTAACTATGGCTACACCTTC.

The chain carries TRBV4-1 and TRBJ2-7; 10 bases align to TRBD1. This CDR3 has 16 amino acids. V dropped 5 bases and J dropped 1; count of bases not matched to a gene: 8. Germline CDR1 reads MGHRA; CDR2 reads YSYEKL. CDR3 residues: CASSGRQGAFSYEQYF. CDR3 in DNA: TGCGCCAGCAGCGGACGACAGGGGGCTTTTTCCTACGAGCAGTACTTC.

The genes are TRBV11-2 and TRBJ2-2, with 12 positions matching TRBD2. J lost 2 bases, V lost 6 bases, and 7 bases had no gene match. Germline CDR1 reads SGHAT; CDR2 reads FQNNGV. There are 17 residues in the CDR3. This CDR3 reads CASRKLAGGPNTGELFF. The CDR3 nucleotides are TGTGCCAGCAGGAAACTAGCGGGGGGACCTAACACCGGGGAGCTGTTTTTT.

The J gene is TRBJ1-6, the V gene TRBV21-1. TRBV21-1 is a recognized pseudogene. The CDR3 consists of 22 residues. The DNA for the CDR3 is TGTGCCAGCAGCAAAGCGGCTATCCCCAGCCTCCCACTCGGGGTTTTTAATTCACCCCTCCACTTT. Its translation is CASSKAAIPSLPLGVFNSPLHF.

J is TRBJ1-2 and V is TRBV19; no clear D gene. Per the germline V gene, CDR1 is LNHDA and CDR2 is SQIVND (reference sequence). This CDR3 spans 12 amino acids. The chain's CDR3 is CASRQASYGYTF. As DNA, the CDR3 is TGTGCGTCTCGACAAGCTTCCTATGGCTACACCTTC.

The chain recombines TRBV6-6 with TRBJ2-1; 14 bases fit TRBD2. Germline CDR1 is MNHNY and CDR2 is SVGAGI (reference sequence). The CDR3 runs 17 residues. V lost 5 bases and J lost 4; bases outside the gene matches: 7. CDR3 residues: CASSPGLAGVLYNEQFF. The CDR3 bases are TGTGCCAGCAGTCCGGGACTAGCGGGAGTGTTGTACAATGAGCAGTTCTTC.

The chain joins TRBV28 to TRBJ1-6, with D possibly being TRBD1 (6 bases). The germline CDR1 and CDR2 sequences are MDHEN and SYDVKM. With 6 bases removed from V and 10 bases from J, the gap between germline ends came to 10 bases. This CDR3 spans 12 amino acids. The chain's CDR3 is CASRQGGSPLHF. In DNA, the CDR3 is TGTGCCAGCAGACAGGGCGGCTCACCCCTCCACTTT.

This clone was observed a handful of times. The chain recombines TRBV5-1 with TRBJ2-7; 10 bases fit TRBD2. This CDR3 has 15 amino acids. Germline assignment: CDR1 SGHRS and CDR2 YFSETQ. The V and J ends lost 0 bases and 5 bases, in that order; junction bases with no gene match: 5. The DNA for the CDR3 is TGCGCCAGCAGCTTGGTAGGGGGACTAGCGCACGAGCAGTACTTC. Translation gives CASSLVGGLAHEQYF.

This clone was observed once. The J gene is TRBJ2-7, the V gene TRBV5-4; D gene unclear. The V end lost 0 bases, the J end lost 2 bases, and 6 bases lay between the germline ends. Germline lookup yields CDR1 SGHNT and CDR2 YYREEE (reference sequence). The CDR3 has 13 residues. CDR3 sequence: CASSLDFTYEQYF. CDR3 in DNA: TGTGCCAGCAGCTTGGACTTCACCTACGAGCAGTACTTC.

V usage is TRBV19 and J usage is TRBJ2-1, with TRBD2 identical over 10 bases. The length of the CDR3 is 15 residues. Germline trimming cut 6 bases from V and 5 bases from J; bases unmatched to any gene: 7. Germline lookup yields CDR1 LNHDA and CDR2 SQIVND (reference sequence). The chain's CDR3 is CASSAGLASNNEQFF. Written as DNA, the CDR3 is TGTGCCAGTAGCGCGGGACTAGCGTCTAACAATGAGCAGTTCTTC.